Listed here is a single TCR beta chain. Its matching antigen is unknown. Germline CDR1 KGHSH, CDR2 LQKENI. The CDR3 contains 16 residues. Trimming took off 0 bases at V and 8 bases at J, with 16 bases between the two ends. Produced via immunoSEQ multiplex PCR; TCRdb's table is partial and in-frame only. The sample has tens of thousands of clones, about 90% seen once; the top ten hold around 13%. This sample is part of a study of lymphopenia after photon versus proton radiotherapy. Points from the study as a whole: Relative stability marked proton patients; photon patients lost diversity and naive cells. Oligoclonal CD8+ Temra expansion after nadir drove photon patients' diversity drop. Only patients who died were analyzed for survival; proton advantage is unproven.

The sequence was collected from an elderly man with esophageal cancer. Sample: peripheral blood, taken from a patient treated with proton-based radiotherapy. The rearrangement links TRBV18 to TRBJ1-4, with D unclear. The CDR3 protein is CASSPPEVGYGEKLFF. The CDR3 DNA reads TGTGCCAGCTCACCACCGGAGGTGGGCTATGGCGAAAAACTGTTTTTT.